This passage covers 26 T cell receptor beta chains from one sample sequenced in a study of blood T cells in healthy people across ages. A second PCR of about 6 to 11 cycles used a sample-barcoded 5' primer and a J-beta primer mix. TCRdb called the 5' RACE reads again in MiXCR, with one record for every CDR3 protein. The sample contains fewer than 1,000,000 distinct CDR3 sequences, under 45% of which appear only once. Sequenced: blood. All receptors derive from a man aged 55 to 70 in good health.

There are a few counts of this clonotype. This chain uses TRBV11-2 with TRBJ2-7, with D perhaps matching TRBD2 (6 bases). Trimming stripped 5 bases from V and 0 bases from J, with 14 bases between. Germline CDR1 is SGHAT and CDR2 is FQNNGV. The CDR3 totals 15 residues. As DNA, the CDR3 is TGTGCCAGCAGCCCGGGAGCCTTCAGCTCCTACGAGCAGTACTTC. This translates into CASSPGAFSSYEQYF.

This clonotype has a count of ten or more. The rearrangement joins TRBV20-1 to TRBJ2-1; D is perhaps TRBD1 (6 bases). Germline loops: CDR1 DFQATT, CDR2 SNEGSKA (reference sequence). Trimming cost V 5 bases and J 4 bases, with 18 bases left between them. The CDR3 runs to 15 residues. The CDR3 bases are TGCAGTGCTCTTCGCCGACAGGAACATTACAATGAGCAGTTCTTC. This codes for CSALRRQEHYNEQFF.

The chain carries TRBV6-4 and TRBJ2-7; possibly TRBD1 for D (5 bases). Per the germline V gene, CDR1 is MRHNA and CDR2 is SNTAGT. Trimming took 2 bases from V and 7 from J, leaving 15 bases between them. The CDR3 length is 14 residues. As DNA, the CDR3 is TGTGCCAGCAGTGACGAGGCAGGGATTGGAGAGCAGTACTTC. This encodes CASSDEAGIGEQYF.

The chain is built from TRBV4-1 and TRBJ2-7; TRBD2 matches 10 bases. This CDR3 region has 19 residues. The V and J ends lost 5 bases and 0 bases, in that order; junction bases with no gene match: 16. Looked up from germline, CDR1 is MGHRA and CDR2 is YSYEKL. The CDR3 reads CASSTRLAGQNRGSYEQYF. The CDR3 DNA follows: TGCGCCAGCAGCACTAGACTAGCGGGTCAAAACCGAGGCTCCTACGAGCAGTACTTC.

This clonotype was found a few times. CDR3 sequence (DNA): TGTGCCACCAGGTCAGGGGGCTCAGTTGGAGCTTTCTTT. It translates to CATRSGGSVGAFF. The V call is TRBV28, the J call TRBJ1-1, with 8 bases identical to TRBD1. Germline lookup yields CDR1 MDHEN and CDR2 SYDVKM. The CDR3 loop spans 13 amino acids. After removal of 10 bases from V and 10 bases from J, the junction contained 14 bases not matched to a gene.

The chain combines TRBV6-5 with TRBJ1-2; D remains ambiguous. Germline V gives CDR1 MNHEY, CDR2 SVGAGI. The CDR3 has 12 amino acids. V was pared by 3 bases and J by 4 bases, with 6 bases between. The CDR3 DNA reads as TGTGCCAGCAGTTATGACACCTATGGCTACACCTTC. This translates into CASSYDTYGYTF.

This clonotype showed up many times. CDR3: CASSYSRGEQYF. CDR3 DNA: TGTGCCAGCAGTTACTCGAGAGGCGAGCAGTACTTC. V is TRBV6-2 or TRBV6-3 and J is TRBJ2-7; no definite D call. The V and J ends lost 0 bases and 6 bases respectively, with 6 bases between them. This CDR3 is built from 12 residues. Germline values: CDR1 MNHEY, CDR2 SVGEGT.

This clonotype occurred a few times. DNA of the CDR3: TGTGCCAGCAGCTTAGCCGGGACAGGGGGCTCCTACGAGCAGTACTTC. Its protein product is CASSLAGTGGSYEQYF. The chain couples TRBV7-8 to TRBJ2-7; 11 bases are shared with TRBD1. Germline V gene data show CDR1 as SGHVS and CDR2 as FQNEAQ. CDR3 length equals 16 residues. V was pared by 0 bases and J by 0 bases, with 1 base of the junction left unmatched.

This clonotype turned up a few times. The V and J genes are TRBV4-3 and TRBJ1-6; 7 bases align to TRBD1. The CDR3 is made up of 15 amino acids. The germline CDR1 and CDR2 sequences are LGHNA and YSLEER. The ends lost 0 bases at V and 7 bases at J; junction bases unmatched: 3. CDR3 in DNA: TGCGCCAGCAGCCAAGATTGGGACAGCAATTCACCCCTCCACTTT. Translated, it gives CASSQDWDSNSPLHF.

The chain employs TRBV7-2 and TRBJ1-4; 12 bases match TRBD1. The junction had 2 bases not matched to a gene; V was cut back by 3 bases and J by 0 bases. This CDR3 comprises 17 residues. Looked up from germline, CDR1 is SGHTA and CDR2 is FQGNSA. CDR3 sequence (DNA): TGTGCCAGCAGCTTTGGGACAGGGGGCTCAACTAATGAAAAACTGTTTTTT. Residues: CASSFGTGGSTNEKLFF.

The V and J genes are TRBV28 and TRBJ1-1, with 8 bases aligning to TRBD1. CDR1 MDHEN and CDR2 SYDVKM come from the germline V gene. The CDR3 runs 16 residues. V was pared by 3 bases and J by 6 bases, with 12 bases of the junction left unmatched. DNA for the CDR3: TGTGCCAGCAGTTTTAGCGTTACAGGGGGTAAGGCTGAAGCTTTCTTT. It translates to CASSFSVTGGKAEAFF.

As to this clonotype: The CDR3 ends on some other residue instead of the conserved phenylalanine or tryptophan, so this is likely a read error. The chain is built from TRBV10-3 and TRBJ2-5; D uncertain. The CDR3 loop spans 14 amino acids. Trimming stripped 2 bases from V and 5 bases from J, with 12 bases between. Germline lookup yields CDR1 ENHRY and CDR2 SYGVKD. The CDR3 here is CAISESGLGETQYS. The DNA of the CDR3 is TGTGCCATCAGTGAGAGTGGGTTGGGTGAGACCCAGTACTCC.

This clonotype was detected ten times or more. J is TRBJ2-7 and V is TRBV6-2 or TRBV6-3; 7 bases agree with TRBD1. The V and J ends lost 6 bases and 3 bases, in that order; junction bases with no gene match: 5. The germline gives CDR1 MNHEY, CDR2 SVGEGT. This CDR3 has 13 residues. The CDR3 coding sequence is TGTGCCAGCAGGAGAGGGGGCGGCTACGAGCAGTACTTC. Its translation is CASRRGGGYEQYF.

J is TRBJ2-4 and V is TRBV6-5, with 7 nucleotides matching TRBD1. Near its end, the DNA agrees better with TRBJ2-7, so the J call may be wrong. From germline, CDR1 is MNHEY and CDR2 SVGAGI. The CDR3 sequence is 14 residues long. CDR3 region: CASSYGPGGYEQYF. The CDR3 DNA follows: TGTGCCAGCAGTTACGGTCCAGGGGGCTACGAGCAGTACTTC.

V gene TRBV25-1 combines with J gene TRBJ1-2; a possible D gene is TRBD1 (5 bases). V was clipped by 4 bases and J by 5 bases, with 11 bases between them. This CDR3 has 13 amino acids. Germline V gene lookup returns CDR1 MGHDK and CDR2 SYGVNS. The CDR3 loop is CASSAPGLYGYTF. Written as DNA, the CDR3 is TGTGCCAGCAGTGCACCGGGACTTTATGGCTACACCTTC.

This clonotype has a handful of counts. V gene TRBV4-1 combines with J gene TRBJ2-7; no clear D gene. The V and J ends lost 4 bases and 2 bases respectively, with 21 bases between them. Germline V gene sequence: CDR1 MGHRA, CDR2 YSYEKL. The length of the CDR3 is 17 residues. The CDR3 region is CASSRNIGRLVPYEQYF. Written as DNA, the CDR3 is TGCGCCAGCAGCCGAAACATCGGCAGGTTGGTACCCTACGAGCAGTACTTC.

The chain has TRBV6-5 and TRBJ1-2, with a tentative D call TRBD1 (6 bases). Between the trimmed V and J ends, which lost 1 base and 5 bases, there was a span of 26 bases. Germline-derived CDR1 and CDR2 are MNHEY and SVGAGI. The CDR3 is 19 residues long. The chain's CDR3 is CASSYYFFDGGTPIYGYTF. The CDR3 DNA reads TGTGCCAGCAGTTACTACTTCTTTGATGGGGGCACCCCAATATATGGCTACACCTTC.

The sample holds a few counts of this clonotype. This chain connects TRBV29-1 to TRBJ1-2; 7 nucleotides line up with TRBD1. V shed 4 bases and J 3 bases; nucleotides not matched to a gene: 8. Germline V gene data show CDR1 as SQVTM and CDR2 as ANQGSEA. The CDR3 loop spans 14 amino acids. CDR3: CSVGPTGLDYGYTF. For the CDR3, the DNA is TGCAGCGTTGGGCCGACAGGGTTGGACTATGGCTACACCTTC.

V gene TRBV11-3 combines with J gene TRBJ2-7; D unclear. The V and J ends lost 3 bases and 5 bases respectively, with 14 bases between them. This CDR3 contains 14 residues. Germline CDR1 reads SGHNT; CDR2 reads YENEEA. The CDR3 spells CASSLDANSDEQYF. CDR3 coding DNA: TGTGCCAGCAGCTTGGATGCGAATTCCGACGAGCAGTACTTC. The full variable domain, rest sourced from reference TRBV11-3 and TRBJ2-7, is EAGVVQSPRYKIIEKKQPVAFWCNPISGHNTLYWYLQNLGQGPELLIRYENEEAVDDSQLPKDRFSAERLKGVDSTLKIQPAELGDSAVYLCASSLDANSDEQYFGPGTRLTVT.

CDR3 sequence (DNA): TGCAGCGTTGAAGTGGCGGGGAAAGGCTACACCTTC. Protein: CSVEVAGKGYTF. V usage is TRBV29-1 and J usage is TRBJ1-2; the D is unclear. The germline V gene has CDR1 SQVTM and CDR2 ANQGSEA. V dropped 1 base and J dropped 8 bases, with 11 bases sitting between them. The CDR3 runs to 12 residues.

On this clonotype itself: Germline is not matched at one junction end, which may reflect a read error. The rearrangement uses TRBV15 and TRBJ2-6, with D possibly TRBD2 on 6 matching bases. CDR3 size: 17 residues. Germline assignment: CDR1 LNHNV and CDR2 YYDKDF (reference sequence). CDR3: CATSRDWRVSGTNVLTF. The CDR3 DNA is TGTGCCACCAGCAGAGATTGGAGGGTATCTGGGACCAACGTCCTGACTTTC.

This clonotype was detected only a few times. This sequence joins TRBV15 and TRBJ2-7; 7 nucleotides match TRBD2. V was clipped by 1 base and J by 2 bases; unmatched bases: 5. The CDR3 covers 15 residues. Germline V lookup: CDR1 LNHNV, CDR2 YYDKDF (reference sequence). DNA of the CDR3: TGTGCCACCAGCAGAGCAAGAGCGGGGACCTACGAGCAGTACTTC. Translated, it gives CATSRARAGTYEQYF.

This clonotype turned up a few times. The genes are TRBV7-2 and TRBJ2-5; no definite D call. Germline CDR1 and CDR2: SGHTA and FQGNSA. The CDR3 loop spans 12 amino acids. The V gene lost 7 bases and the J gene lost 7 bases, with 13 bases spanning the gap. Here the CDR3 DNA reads TGTGCCAGCAAATGGGATCTGGGGACCCAGTACTTC. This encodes CASKWDLGTQYF.

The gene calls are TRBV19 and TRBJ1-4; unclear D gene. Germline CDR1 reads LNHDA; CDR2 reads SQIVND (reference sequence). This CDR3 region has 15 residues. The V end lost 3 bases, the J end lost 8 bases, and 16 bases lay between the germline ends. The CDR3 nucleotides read TGTGCCAGTAGTATGCAGGCCAACCCGCGGGAAAAACTGTTTTTT. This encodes CASSMQANPREKLFF.

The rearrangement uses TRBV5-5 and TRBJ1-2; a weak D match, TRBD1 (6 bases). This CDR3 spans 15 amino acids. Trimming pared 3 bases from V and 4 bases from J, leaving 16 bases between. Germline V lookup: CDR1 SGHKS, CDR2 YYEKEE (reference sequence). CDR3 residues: CASSSARTETYGYTF. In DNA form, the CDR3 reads TGTGCCAGCAGCTCGGCAAGGACAGAAACCTATGGCTACACCTTC.

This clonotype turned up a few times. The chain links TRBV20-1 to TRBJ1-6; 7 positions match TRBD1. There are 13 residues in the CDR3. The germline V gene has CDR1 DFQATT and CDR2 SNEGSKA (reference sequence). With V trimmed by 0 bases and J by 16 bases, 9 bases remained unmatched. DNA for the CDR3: TGCAGTGCTAGAGAACTAAGGGGGCCAAAACTCCACTTT. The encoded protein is CSARELRGPKLHF.